This T cell receptor beta chain was recorded in a study of T cell responses to AZD1222 COVID-19 vaccine. General study results and limits: It should be noted that donors were predominantly white British and more often female, and clonal diversity was possibly underestimated.

Between the trimmed V and J ends, which lost 2 bases and 4 bases, there was a span of 11 bases. There are 15 residues in the CDR3. Per germline, CDR1 SGHTA and CDR2 FQGTGA. Here immunoSEQ multiplex PCR was the method, and the copy in TCRdb shows in-frame clones only, minus some. In the table there are 130,000 or so clones, roughly 89% of which are singletons. Remarks on this clone: Antigen: not known.

The chain employs TRBV7-3 and TRBJ2-2; D is ambiguous. This TCR was sampled from an adult who received the MenACWY meningococcal vaccine as a control. Material: peripheral blood, obtained 28 days after the second dose of the MenACWY control vaccine. The CDR3 DNA follows: TGTGCCAGCAGCTTATGGGCCTCGGCCACCGGGGAGCTGTTTTTT. Translated, it gives CASSLWASATGELFF.